The subject of this entry is one T cell receptor (beta chain). All of the isolated RNA was reverse transcribed, so expressed TCRB transcripts were sequenced. The protocol was immunoSEQ multiplex PCR, while the TCRdb copy is restricted to in-frame clones and leaves out a portion. The top ten hold under 0.095% of the sample, which has fewer than 650,000 clones, roughly a sixth seen once. This specimen belongs to a study of beta chain features in type 1 diabetes. Study background: Sorted cells from all samples, numbering 95 million to 140 million, were examined.

This TCR was sampled from a man in his late teens or twenties in good health. What was sequenced was naive CD4+ T cells from blood.

CDR3 in amino acids: CASSLRVGAGELFF. CDR3 nucleotide sequence: TGTGCCAGCAGCTTGAGGGTAGGGGCCGGGGAGCTGTTTTTT. This chain links TRBV5-6 with TRBJ2-2; D perhaps matches TRBD1 (5 bases). V lost 1 base to trimming and J lost 6 bases, with 10 bases between them. This CDR3 region has 14 residues. Germline V gene sequence: CDR1 SGHDT, CDR2 YYEEEE. The full variable domain, completed using reference TRBV5-6 and TRBJ2-2, is DAGVTQSPTHLIKTRGQQVTLRCSPKSGHDTVSWYQQALGQGPQFIFQYYEEEERQRGNFPDRFSGHQFPNYSSELNVNALLLGDSALYLCASSLRVGAGELFFGEGSRLTVL.